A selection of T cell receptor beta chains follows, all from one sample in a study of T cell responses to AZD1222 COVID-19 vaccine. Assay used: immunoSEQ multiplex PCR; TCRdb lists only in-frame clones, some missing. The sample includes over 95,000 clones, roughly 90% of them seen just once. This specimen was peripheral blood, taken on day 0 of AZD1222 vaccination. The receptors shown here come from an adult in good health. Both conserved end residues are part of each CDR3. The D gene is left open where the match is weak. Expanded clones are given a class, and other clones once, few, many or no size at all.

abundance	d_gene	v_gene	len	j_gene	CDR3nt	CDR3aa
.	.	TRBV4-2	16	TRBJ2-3	TGTGCCAGCAGCCGCTCTTCCGGGAGTATTGTGGATACGCAGTATTTT	CASSRSSGSIVDTQYF
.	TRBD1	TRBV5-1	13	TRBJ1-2	TGCGCCAGCAGAGAGGGGACAGGGTTTGGCTACACCTTC	CASREGTGFGYTF
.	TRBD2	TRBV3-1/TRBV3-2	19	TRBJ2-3	TGTGCCAGGATCCCCCCTATGGGGAATCTAGCGGGAGGAACAGATACGCAGTATTTT	CARIPPMGNLAGGTDTQYF
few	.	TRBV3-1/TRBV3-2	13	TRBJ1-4	TGTGCCAGCAGCCGGGGTAGGGCGGAAAAACTGTTTTTT	CASSRGRAEKLFF
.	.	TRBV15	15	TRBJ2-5	TGTGCCACCAGCGGACTTGGCGGGGCTCAGGAGACCCAGTACTTC	CATSGLGGAQETQYF
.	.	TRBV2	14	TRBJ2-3	TGTGCCAGCAGCCCCGGACTTAGCACAGATACGCAGTATTTT	CASSPGLSTDTQYF
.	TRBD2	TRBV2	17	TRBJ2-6	TGTGCCAGCAGACGACTAGCGGGAAGGTCTGGGGCCAACGTCCTGACTTTC	CASRRLAGRSGANVLTF
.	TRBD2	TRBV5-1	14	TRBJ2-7	TGCGCCAGCAGCCCGACTAGCGGGAGCTACGAGCAGTACTTC	CASSPTSGSYEQYF
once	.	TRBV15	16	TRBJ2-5	TGTGCCACCAGGGAACGTGGGGGGAGTGGATTGGAGACCCAGTACTTC	CATRERGGSGLETQYF
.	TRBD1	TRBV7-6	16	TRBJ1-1	TGTGCCAGCAGCTTAGCCGAGACAGGGCCTACCACTGAAGCTTTCTTT	CASSLAETGPTTEAFF
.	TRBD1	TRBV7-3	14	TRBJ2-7	TGTGCCAGCAGCTTCGACAGGGGTGGGGGCGAGCAGTACTTC	CASSFDRGGGEQYF
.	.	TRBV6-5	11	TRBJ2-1	TGTGCCGGGGGGCCGTACAATGAGCAGTTCTTC	CAGGPYNEQFF
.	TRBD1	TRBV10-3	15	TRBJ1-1	TGTGCCATCAGTGAGTCCCTACAGGGGATCGATGAAGCTTTCTTT	CAISESLQGIDEAFF
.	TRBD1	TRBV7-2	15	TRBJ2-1	TGTGCCAGCAGCTTAGGGGACAGGGCAAGCAATGAGCAGTTCTTC	CASSLGDRASNEQFF
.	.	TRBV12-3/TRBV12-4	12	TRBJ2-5	TGTGCCAGCAGTTCCAACCAAGAGACCCAGTACTTC	CASSSNQETQYF
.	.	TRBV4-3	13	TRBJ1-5	TGCGCCAGCAGCGACGACCTAGAGCAGCCCCAGCATTTT	CASSDDLEQPQHF
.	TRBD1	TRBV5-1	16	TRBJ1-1	TGCGCCAGCAGCCCCTTACAGGGGCGGAGTAACACTGAAGCTTTCTTT	CASSPLQGRSNTEAFF
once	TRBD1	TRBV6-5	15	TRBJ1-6	TGTGCCAGCACACGGACAGGGGCGTATAATTCACCCCTCCACTTT	CASTRTGAYNSPLHF
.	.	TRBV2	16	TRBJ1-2	TGTGCCAGCAGTGTATTGAGTGAGGGGGGTGCGGTTGGCTACACCTTC	CASSVLSEGGAVGYTF
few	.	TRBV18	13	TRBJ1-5	TGTGCCAGCTCACTGGACAGCAATCAGCCCCAGCATTTT	CASSLDSNQPQHF
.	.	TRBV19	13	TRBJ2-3	TGTGCCAGTAGTCCAGGGCGAACAGATACGCAGTATTTT	CASSPGRTDTQYF
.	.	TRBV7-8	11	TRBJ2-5	TGTGCCAGCAGCCTTCAAGAGACCCAGTACTTC	CASSLQETQYF
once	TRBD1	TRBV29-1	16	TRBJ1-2	TGCAGCGTTGGAAGGGGGACAGGGGAACTCGGTCATGGCTACACCTTC	CSVGRGTGELGHGYTF
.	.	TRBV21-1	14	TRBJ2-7	TGTGCCAGCATCGTTAGCGGGAGTCTCGGTGAGCAGTACTTC	CASIVSGSLGEQYF
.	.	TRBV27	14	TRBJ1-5	TGTGCCAGCAGTCCCCAGCCCAGCAATCAGCCCCAGCATTTT	CASSPQPSNQPQHF
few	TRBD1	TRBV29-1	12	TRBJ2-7	TGCAGCGTGGGACAGGGTGGGTACGAGCAGTACTTC	CSVGQGGYEQYF
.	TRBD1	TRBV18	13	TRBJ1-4	TGTGCCAGCTCAGAAAGACAGGGTGAAAAACTGTTTTTT	CASSERQGEKLFF
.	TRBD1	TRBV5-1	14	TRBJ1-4	TGCGCCAGCAGCGAGACAGGGGGTAATGAAAAACTGTTTTTT	CASSETGGNEKLFF
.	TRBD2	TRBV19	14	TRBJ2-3	TGTGCCAGTTCACTAGCGGGAGAGGTATATACGCAGTATTTT	CASSLAGEVYTQYF
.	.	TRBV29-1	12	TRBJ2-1	TGCAGCGGTTCGATGGCTAGTCTTGAGGTGTTCTTC	CSGSMASLEVFF
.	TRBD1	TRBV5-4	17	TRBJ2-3	TGTGCCAGCAGCTTGGATGGACAGGTATCATTCACAGATACGCAGTATTTT	CASSLDGQVSFTDTQYF
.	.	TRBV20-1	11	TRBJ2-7	TGCAGTGCCGGGACGGAATACGAGCAGTACTTC	CSAGTEYEQYF
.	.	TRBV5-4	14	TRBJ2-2	TGTGCCAGCAGCTTGCAATCAGGGGCCGGGGAGCTGTTTTTT	CASSLQSGAGELFF
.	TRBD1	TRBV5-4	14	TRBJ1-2	TGTGCCAGCAGCAACCGGACAGGGCTATATGGCTACACCTTC	CASSNRTGLYGYTF
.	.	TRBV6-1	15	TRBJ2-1	TGTGCCAGCAGTGAAGGAACTGTGGCTTACAATGAGCAGTTCTTC	CASSEGTVAYNEQFF
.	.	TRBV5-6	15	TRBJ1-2	TGTGCCAGCAGCTTGGGCCCCCGAACGGCCTATGGCTACACCTTC	CASSLGPRTAYGYTF
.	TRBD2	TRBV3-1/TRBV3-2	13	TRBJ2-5	TGTGCCAGCAGCCACGCTAGCGGGGAGACCCAGTACTTC	CASSHASGETQYF
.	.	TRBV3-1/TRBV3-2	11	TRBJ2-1	TGTGCCAGCAGCCGAATGGGACTCCTATTCTTC	CASSRMGLLFF
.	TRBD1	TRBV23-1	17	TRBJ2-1	TGCGCCAGCAGTCAATCAGATCCAGGACAGGACTACAATGAGCAGTTCTTC	CASSQSDPGQDYNEQFF
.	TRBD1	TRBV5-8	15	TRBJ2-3	TGTGCCAGCAGCTATGGACAGGTTTTTTCGGATACGCAGTATTTT	CASSYGQVFSDTQYF
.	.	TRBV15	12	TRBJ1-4	TGTGCCACCAGCGCGATTAATGAAAAACTGTTTTTT	CATSAINEKLFF
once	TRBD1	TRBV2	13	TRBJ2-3	TGTGCCAGCAGTGGGGCTGAGGGGGCAATGCAGTATTTT	CASSGAEGAMQYF
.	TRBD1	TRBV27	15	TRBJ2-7	TGTGCCAGCAGTTTATCGGGCCAGGGGGTCTACGAGCAGTACTTC	CASSLSGQGVYEQYF
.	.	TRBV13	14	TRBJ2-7	TGTGCCAGCAGCTTAGGACAGCCAGCCTACGAGCAGTACTTC	CASSLGQPAYEQYF
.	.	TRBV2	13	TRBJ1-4	TGTGCCAGCAGGGCCCGGAGAGATGAAAAACTGTTTTTT	CASRARRDEKLFF
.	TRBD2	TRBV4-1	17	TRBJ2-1	TGCGCCAGCAGCCAAACTAGCGGGAGGGCCAACTACAATGAGCAGTTCTTC	CASSQTSGRANYNEQFF
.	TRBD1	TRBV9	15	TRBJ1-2	TGTGCCAGCAGCCCCCGGACAGGGGATCCCTATGGCTACACCTTC	CASSPRTGDPYGYTF
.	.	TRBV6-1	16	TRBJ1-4	TGTGCCAGCAGTGAAGGTTGGAGAGTCACTAATGAAAAACTGTTTTTT	CASSEGWRVTNEKLFF
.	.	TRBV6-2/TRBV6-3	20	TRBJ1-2	TGTGCCAGCAGTTACTCGATTGCCCGCCAGGGAGGAGGGCTTAACTATGGCTACACCTTC	CASSYSIARQGGGLNYGYTF
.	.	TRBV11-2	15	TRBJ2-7	TGTGCCAGCAGCTTAGATCAGATACGCTCCTACGAGCAGTACTTC	CASSLDQIRSYEQYF
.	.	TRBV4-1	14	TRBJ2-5	TGCGCCAGCAGCAAAGGACAGTACCAAGAGACCCAGTACTTC	CASSKGQYQETQYF
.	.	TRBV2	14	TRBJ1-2	TGTGCCAGCAGTGAACGAATGGGGAACTATGGCTACACCTTC	CASSERMGNYGYTF